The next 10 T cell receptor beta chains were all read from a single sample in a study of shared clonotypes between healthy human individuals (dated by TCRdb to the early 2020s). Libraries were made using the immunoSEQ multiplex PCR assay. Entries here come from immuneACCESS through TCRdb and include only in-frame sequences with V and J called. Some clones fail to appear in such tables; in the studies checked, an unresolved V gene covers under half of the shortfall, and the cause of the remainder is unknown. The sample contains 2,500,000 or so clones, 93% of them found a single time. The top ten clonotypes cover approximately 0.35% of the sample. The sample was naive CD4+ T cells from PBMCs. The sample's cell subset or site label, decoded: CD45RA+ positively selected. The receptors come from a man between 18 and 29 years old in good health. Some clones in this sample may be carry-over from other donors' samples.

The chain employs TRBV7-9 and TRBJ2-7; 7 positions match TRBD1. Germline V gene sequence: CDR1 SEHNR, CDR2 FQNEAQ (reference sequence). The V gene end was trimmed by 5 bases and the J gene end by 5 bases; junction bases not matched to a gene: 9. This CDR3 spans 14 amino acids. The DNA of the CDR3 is TGTGCCAGCAGCCTCCTAGGGGACAGCAACGAGCAGTACTTC. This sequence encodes CASSLLGDSNEQYF.

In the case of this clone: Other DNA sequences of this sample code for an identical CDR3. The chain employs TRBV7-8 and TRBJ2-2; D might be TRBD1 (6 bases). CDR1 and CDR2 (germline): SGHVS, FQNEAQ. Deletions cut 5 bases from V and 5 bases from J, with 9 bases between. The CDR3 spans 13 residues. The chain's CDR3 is CASSLTGTGELFF. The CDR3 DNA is TGTGCCAGCAGCCTCACAGGGACCGGGGAGCTGTTTTTT.

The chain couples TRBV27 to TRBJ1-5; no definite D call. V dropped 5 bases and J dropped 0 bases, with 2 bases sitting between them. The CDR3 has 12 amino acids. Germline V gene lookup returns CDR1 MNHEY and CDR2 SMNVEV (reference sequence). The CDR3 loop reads CASSTSNQPQHF. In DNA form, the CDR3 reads TGTGCCAGCAGTACTAGCAATCAGCCCCAGCATTTT.

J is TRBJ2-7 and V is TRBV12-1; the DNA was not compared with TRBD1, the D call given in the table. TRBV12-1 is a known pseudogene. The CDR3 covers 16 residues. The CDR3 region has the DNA TGTGCCAGCAGCATACACCGGGACAGCCTCTCCTACGAGCAGTACTTC. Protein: CASSIHRDSLSYEQYF.

CDR3 DNA sequence: TGTGCCAGCAGCTTAGGGGAAGTAAAACTGTTTTTT. It translates to CASSLGEVKLFF. The rearrangement links TRBV11-2 to TRBJ1-4; D unresolved. Per the germline V gene, CDR1 is SGHAT and CDR2 is FQNNGV. The V gene lost 1 base and the J gene lost 10 bases, with 7 bases spanning the gap. The CDR3 sequence is 12 residues long.

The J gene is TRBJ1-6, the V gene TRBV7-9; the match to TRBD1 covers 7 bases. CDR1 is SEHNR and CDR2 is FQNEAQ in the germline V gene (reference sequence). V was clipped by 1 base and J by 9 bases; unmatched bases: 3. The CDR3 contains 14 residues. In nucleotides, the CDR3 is TGTGCCAGCAGCTTAGGGGCAGGGGGTTCACCCCTCCACTTT. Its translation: CASSLGAGGSPLHF.

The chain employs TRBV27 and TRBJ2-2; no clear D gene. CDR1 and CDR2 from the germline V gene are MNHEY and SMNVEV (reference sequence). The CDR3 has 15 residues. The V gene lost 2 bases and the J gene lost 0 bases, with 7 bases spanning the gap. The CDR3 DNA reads TGTGCCAGCAGTTTAGCAGCCGCGAACACCGGGGAGCTGTTTTTT. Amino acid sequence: CASSLAAANTGELFF.

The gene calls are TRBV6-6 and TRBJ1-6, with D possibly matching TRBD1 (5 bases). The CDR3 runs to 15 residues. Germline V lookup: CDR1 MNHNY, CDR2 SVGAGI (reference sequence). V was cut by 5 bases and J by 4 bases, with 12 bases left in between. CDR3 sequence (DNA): TGTGCCAGCAGTCCAGGGTGGGATTATAATTCACCCCTCCACTTT. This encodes CASSPGWDYNSPLHF.

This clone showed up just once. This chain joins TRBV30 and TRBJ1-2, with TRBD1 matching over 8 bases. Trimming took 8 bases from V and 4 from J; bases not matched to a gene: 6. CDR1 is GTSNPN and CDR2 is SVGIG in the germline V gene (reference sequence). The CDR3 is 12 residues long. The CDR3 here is CAGQGTGYGYTF. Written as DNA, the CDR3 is TGTGCCGGACAGGGTACGGGCTATGGCTACACCTTC.

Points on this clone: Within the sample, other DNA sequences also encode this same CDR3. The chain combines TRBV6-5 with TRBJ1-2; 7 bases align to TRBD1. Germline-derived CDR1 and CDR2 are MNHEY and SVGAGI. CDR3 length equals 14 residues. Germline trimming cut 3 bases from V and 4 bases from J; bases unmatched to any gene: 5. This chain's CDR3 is CASSYRQGFYGYTF. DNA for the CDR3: TGTGCCAGCAGTTATAGACAGGGCTTCTATGGCTACACCTTC.